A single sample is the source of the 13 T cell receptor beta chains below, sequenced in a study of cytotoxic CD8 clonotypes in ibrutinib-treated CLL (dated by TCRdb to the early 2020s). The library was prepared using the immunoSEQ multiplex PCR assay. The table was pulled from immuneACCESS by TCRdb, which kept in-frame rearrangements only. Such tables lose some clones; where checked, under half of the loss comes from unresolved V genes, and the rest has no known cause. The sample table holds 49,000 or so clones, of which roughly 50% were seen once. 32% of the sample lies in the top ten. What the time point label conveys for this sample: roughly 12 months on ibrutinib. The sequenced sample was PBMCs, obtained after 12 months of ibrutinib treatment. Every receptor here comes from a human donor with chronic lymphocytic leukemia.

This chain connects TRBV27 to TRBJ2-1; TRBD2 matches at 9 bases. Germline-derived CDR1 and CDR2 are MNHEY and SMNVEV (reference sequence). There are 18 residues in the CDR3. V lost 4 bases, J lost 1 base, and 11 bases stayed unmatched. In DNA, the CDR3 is TGTGCCAGCAGTTCTCCCTATAGCGGGAGAGGTTCCTACAATGAGCAGTTCTTC. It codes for CASSSPYSGRGSYNEQFF.

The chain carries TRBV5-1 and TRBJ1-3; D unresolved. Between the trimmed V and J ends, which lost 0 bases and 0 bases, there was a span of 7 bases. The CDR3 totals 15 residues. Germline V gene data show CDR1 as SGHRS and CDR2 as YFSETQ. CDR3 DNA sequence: TGCGCCAGCAGCTTGGCAGGTTCCTCTGGAAACACCATATATTTT. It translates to CASSLAGSSGNTIYF.

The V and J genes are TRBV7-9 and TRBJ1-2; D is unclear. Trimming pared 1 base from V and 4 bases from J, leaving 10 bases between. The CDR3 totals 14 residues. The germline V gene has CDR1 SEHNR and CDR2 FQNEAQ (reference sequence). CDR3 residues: CASSLVPGGYGYTF. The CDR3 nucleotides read TGTGCCAGCAGCTTAGTGCCGGGCGGCTATGGCTACACCTTC.

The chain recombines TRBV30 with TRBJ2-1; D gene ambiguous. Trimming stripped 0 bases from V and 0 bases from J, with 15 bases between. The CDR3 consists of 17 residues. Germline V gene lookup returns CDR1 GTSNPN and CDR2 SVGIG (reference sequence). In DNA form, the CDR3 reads TGTGCCTGGAGTGTATCTGGCGGCATCAGCTCCTACAATGAGCAGTTCTTC. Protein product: CAWSVSGGISSYNEQFF.

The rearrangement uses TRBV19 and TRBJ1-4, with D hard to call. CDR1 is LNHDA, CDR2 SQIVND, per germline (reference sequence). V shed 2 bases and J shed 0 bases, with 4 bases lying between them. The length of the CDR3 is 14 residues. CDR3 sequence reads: CASSIRTTNEKLFF. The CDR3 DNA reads TGTGCCAGTAGTATACGGACAACTAATGAAAAACTGTTTTTT.

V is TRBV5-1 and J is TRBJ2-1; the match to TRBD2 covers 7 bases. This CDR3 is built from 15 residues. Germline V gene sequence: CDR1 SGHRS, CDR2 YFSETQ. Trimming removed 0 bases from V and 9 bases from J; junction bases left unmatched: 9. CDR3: CASSLAATPGGEQFF. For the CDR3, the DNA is TGCGCCAGCAGCTTGGCGGCTACCCCGGGGGGTGAGCAGTTCTTC.

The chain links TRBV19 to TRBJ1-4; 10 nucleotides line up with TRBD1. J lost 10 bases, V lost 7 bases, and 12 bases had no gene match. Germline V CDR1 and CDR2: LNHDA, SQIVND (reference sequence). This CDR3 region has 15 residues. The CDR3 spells CASTDDRGRARKLFF. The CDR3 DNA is TGTGCCAGTACCGACGACAGGGGGCGGGCGAGAAAACTGTTTTTT.

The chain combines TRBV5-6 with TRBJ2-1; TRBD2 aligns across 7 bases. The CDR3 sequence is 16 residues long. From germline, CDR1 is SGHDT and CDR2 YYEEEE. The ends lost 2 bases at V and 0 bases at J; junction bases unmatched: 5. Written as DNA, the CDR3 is TGTGCCAGCAGCTTCCTAGCGGCCACCTCCTACAATGAGCAGTTCTTC. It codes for CASSFLAATSYNEQFF.

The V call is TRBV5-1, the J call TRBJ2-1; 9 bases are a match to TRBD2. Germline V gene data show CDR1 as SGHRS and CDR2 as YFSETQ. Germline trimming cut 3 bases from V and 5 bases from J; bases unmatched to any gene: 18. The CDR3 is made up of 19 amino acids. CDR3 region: CASSSPRREGLPRHNEQFF. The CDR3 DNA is TGCGCCAGCAGCTCCCCCCGGCGGGAGGGCCTTCCTCGTCACAATGAGCAGTTCTTC.

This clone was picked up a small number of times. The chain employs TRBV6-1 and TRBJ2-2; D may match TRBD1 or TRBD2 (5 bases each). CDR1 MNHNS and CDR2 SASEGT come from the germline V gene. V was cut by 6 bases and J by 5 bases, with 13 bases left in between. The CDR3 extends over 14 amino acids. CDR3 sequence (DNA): TGTGCCAGCAGGGGACCCATAATAACCGGGGAGCTGTTTTTT. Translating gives CASRGPIITGELFF.

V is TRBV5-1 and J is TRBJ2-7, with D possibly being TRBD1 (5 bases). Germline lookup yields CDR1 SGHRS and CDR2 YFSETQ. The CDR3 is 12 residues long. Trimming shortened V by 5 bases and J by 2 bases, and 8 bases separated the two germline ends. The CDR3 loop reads CASRNRTYEQYF. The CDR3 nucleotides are TGCGCCAGCAGAAACAGGACCTACGAGCAGTACTTC.

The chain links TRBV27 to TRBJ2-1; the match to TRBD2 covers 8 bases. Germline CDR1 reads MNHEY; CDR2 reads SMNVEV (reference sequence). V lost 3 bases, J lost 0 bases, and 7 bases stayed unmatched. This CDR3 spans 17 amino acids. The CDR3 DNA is TGTGCCAGCAGTTTGGCCCACAGCGGGAGCTCCTACAATGAGCAGTTCTTC. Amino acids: CASSLAHSGSSYNEQFF.

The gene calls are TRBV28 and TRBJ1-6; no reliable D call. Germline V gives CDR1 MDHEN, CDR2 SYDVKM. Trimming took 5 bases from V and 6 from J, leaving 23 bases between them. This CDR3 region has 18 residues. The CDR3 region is CASSLQRTARRSNSPLHF. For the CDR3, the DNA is TGTGCCAGCAGTCTTCAACGGACGGCCAGAAGGAGTAATTCACCCCTCCACTTT.